This is a list of T cell receptor beta chains from one sample in a study of T cells in Graves' hyperthyroidism and ophthalmopathy. TCRdb called the multiplex PCR reads again in MiXCR, with one record for every CDR3 protein. The sample lists hundreds of thousands of distinct CDR3 sequences; about 14% were seen once. Sequencing used blood. The receptor source for this set is a woman aged 45 to 65 with Graves' ophthalmopathy. Both conserved end residues are part of each CDR3.

J gene	V gene	CDR3 protein
TRBJ1-2	TRBV7-2	CASSLAPSGGLGYTF
TRBJ2-5	TRBV7-3	CASGGGTETQYF
TRBJ1-2	TRBV12-3/TRBV12-4	CASSLTGLGYTF
TRBJ1-5	TRBV24-1	CATSDLSSTKPQHF
TRBJ2-2	TRBV25-1	CASSSQGVSNTGELFF
TRBJ2-1	TRBV20-1	CSARYHLTGDREFF
TRBJ1-2	TRBV28	CASSLSWTGRYTF
TRBJ2-1	TRBV28	CASSAWASLHNEQFF
TRBJ2-7	TRBV6-6	CASSYSAGSYEQYF
TRBJ2-7	TRBV7-2	CASSLSSRRVADTYYEQYF
TRBJ1-1	TRBV29-1	CSVRTGGINTEAFF
TRBJ2-4	TRBV4-3	CASSQGIGKNIQYF
TRBJ2-5	TRBV18	CASSPVRVAGQETQYF
TRBJ1-5	TRBV19	CASSIFGRDSNQPQHF
TRBJ1-5	TRBV7-2	CASSQTGNNQPQHF
TRBJ2-7	TRBV7-9	CASSLVLAGESYEQYF
TRBJ2-7	TRBV11-2	CASSGQGAGNEQYF
TRBJ2-1	TRBV2	CASSGLAATSSYNEQFF
TRBJ1-2	TRBV25-1	CASSEFDQHGYTF
TRBJ1-5	TRBV28	CASSGDDRYSNQPQHF
TRBJ1-2	TRBV27	CASSLSRLLKHDYGYTF
TRBJ1-2	TRBV30	CAWKGVGYTF
TRBJ2-7	TRBV28	CASNPSGNYEQYF
TRBJ2-7	TRBV10-3	CAISSSSEQYF
TRBJ2-1	TRBV12-3/TRBV12-4	CASSLGLAGYNEQFF
TRBJ2-2	TRBV2	CASSDYTGELFF
TRBJ1-1	TRBV11-3	CARHLNTEAFF
TRBJ2-1	TRBV6-2/TRBV6-3	CASRGRGSWVKDNEQFF
TRBJ2-1	TRBV20-1	CSATPTSGSYNEQFF
TRBJ2-1	TRBV7-9	CASSTRLVPNEQFF
TRBJ1-1	TRBV9	CASSVEGRVTEAFF
TRBJ1-6	TRBV28	CASSLYGGVGNSPLHF
TRBJ2-2	TRBV28	CASREGLAGNTGELFF
TRBJ2-1	TRBV9	CASSPLTYNEQFF
TRBJ2-7	TRBV6-5	CASSYRGTSGNEQYF